The clone carrying this TCR beta chain came up once. This entry is derived from a study of blood T cell repertoires in COVID-19. The method was immunoSEQ multiplex PCR; TCRdb's version includes in-frame clones alone and lacks a portion of them. Of nearly 250,000 clones in the sample, roughly 86% are singletons; the top ten hold more than 2%. The receptor comes from a woman aged 45 to 65 who had recovered from COVID-19. Sequenced input: PBMCs or T cells enriched from blood (not recorded which).

CDR3 residues: CASSFEGAQYF. The CDR3 DNA sequence: TGTGCCAGCAGCTTTGAGGGGGCCCAGTACTTC. The V gene is TRBV11-3, the J gene TRBJ2-5; a possible D gene is TRBD1 (6 bases). Trimming shortened V by 3 bases and J by 9 bases, and 8 bases separated the two germline ends. This CDR3 has 11 residues. The germline V gene has CDR1 SGHNT and CDR2 YENEEA. The complete variable domain, with remaining parts taken from reference TRBV11-3 and TRBJ2-5, reads EAGVVQSPRYKIIEKKQPVAFWCNPISGHNTLYWYLQNLGQGPELLIRYENEEAVDDSQLPKDRFSAERLKGVDSTLKIQPAELGDSAVYLCASSFEGAQYFGPGTRLLVL.